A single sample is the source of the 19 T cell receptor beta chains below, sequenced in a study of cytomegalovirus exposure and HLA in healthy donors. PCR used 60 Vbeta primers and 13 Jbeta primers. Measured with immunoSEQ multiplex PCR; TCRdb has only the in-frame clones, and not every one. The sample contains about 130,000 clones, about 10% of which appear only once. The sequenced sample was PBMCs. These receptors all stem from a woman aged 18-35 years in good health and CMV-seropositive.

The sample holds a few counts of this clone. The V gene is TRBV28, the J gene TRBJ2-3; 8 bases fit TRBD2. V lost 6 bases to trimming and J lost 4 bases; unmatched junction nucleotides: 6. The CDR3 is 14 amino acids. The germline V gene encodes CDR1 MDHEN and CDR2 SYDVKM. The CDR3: CASRREGDADTQYF. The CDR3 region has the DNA TGTGCCAGCAGACGGGAGGGCGACGCAGATACGCAGTATTTT. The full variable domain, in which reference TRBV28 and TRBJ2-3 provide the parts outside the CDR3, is DVKVTQSSRYLVKRTGEKVFLECVQDMDHENMFWYRQDPGLGLRLIYFSYDVKMKEKGDIPEGYSVSREKKERFSLILESASTNQTSMYLCASRREGDADTQYFGPGTRLTVL.

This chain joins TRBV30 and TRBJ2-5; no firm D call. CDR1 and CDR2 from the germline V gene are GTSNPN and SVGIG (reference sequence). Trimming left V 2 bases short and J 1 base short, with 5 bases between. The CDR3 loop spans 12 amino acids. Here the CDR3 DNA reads TGTGCCTGGAGTTTCAGCCAAGAGACCCAGTACTTC. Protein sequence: CAWSFSQETQYF.

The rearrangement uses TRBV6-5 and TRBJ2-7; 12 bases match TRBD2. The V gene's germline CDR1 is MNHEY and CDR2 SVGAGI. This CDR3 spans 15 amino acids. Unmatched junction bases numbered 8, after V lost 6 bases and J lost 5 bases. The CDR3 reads CASSLTSGSINEQYF. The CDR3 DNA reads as TGTGCCAGCAGCCTGACTAGCGGGAGCATCAACGAGCAGTACTTC.

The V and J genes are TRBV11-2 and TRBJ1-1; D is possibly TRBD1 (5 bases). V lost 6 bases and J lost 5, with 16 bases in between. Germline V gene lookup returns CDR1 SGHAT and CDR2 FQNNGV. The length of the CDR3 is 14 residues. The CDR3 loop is CASRLGGGYTEAFF. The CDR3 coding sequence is TGTGCCAGCAGATTGGGGGGGGGATATACTGAAGCTTTCTTT.

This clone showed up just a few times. The CDR3: CASSLGQSSYNEQFF. The CDR3 coding sequence is TGTGCCAGCAGCCTCGGACAGAGCTCCTACAATGAGCAGTTCTTC. The chain carries TRBV11-1 and TRBJ2-1, with D possibly TRBD1 on 6 matching bases. In germline, CDR1 is SGHAT, CDR2 FQDESV (reference sequence). The V end lost 5 bases, the J end lost 0 bases, and 11 bases lay between the germline ends. The CDR3 is 15 amino acids.

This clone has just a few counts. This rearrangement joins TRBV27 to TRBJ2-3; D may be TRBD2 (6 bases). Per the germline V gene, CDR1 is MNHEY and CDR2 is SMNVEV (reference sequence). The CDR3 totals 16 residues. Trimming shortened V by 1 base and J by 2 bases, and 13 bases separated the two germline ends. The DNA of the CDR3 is TGTGCCAGCAGTTTATGGGGGGAAGGATCCACAGATACGCAGTATTTT. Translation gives CASSLWGEGSTDTQYF.

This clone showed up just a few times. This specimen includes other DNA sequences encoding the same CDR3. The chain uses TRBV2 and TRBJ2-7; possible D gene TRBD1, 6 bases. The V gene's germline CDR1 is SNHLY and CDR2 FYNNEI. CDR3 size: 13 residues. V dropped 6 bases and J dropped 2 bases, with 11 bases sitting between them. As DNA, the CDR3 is TGTGCCAGCAGCGCGGACAGTACCTACGAGCAGTACTTC. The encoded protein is CASSADSTYEQYF.

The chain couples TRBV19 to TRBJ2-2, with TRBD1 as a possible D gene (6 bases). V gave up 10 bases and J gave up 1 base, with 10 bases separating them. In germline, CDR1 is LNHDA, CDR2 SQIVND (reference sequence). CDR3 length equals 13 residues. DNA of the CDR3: TGTGCCACGCAGACAGGGAACACCGGGGAGCTGTTTTTT. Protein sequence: CATQTGNTGELFF.

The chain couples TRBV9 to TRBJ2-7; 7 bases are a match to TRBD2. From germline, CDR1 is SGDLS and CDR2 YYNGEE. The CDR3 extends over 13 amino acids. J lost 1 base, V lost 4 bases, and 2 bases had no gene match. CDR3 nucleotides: TGTGCCAGCAGCCCGGGGGGTTCCTACGAGCAGTACTTC. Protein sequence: CASSPGGSYEQYF.

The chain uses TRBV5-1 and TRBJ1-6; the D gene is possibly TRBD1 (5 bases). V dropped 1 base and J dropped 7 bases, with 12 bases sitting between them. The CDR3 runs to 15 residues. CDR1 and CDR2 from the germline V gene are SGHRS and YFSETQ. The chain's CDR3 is CASSLMGDYNSPLHF. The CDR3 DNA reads TGCGCCAGCAGCTTGATGGGGGACTACAATTCACCCCTCCACTTT.

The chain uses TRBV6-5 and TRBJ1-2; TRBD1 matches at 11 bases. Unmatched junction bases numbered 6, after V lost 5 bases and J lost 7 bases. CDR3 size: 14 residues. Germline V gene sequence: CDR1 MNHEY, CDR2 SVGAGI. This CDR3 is CASSGQGAVGGYTF. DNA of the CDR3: TGTGCCAGCAGTGGACAGGGGGCCGTGGGTGGCTACACCTTC.

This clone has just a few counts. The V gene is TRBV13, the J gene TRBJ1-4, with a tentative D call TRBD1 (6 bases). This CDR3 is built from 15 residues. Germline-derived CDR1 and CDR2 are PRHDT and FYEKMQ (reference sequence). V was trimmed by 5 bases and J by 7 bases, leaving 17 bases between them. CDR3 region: CASSLREGVGEKLFF. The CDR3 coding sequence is TGTGCCAGCAGCCTACGTGAGGGGGTCGGTGAAAAACTGTTTTTT.

CDR3 loop: CASSEEVRELNEQYF. CDR3 sequence (DNA): TGTGCCAGCAGTGAGGAGGTGCGGGAGCTCAACGAGCAGTACTTC. The J gene is TRBJ2-7, the V gene TRBV6-4, with TRBD2 matching over 7 bases. This CDR3 is built from 15 residues. V dropped 3 bases and J dropped 5; count of bases not matched to a gene: 10. Per the germline V gene, CDR1 is MRHNA and CDR2 is SNTAGT.

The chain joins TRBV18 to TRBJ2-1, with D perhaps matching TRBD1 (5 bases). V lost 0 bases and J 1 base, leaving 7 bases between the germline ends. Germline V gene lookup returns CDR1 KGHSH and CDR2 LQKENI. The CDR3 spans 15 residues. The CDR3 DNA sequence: TGTGCCAGCTCACCACCAGACAGATCCTACAATGAGCAGTTCTTC. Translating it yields CASSPPDRSYNEQFF.

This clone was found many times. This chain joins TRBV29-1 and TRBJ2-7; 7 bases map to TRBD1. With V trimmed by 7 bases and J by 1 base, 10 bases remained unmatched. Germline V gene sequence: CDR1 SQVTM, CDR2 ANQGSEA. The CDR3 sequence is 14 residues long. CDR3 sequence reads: CSAYLGQSSYEQYF. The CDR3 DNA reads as TGCAGCGCCTACCTGGGACAGTCTTCCTACGAGCAGTACTTC.

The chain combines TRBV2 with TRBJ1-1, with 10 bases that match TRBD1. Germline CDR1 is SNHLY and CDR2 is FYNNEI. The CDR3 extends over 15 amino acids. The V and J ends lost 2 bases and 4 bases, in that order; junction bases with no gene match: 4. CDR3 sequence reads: CASSELWTGGTEAFF. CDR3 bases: TGTGCCAGCAGTGAACTTTGGACAGGGGGCACTGAAGCTTTCTTT.

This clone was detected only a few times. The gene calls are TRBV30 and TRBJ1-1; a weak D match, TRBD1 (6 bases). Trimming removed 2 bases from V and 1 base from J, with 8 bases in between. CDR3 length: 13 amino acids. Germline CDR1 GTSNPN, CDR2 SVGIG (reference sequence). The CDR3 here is CAWSRGGNTEAFF. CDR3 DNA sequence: TGTGCCTGGAGTCGAGGGGGGAACACTGAAGCTTTCTTT.

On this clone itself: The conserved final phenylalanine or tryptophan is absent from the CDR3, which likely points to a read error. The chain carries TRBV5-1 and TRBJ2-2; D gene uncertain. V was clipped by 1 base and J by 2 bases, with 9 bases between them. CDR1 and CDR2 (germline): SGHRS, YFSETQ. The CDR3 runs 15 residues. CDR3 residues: CASSLRDPNTGELFL. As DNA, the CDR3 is TGCGCCAGCAGCTTGAGAGACCCCAACACCGGGGAGCTGTTTTTG.

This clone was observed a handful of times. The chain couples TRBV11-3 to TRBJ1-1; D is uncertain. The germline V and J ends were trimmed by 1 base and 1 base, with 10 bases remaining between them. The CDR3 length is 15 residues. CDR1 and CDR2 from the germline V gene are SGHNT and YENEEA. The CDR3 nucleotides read TGTGCCAGCAGCTTAGCCCGGTTCGGGAACACTGAAGCTTTCTTT. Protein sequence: CASSLARFGNTEAFF.